A single count supports the clone carrying this T cell receptor (beta chain). The data were taken from a study of blood T cell repertoires in COVID-19. Libraries were prepared by immunoSEQ multiplex PCR; TCRdb keeps only in-frame clonotypes and omits some of them. The sample records some 260,000 clones, approximately 86% being singletons. The CDR3 contains 16 residues. Trimming removed 5 bases from V and 7 bases from J; junction bases left unmatched: 16. Germline-derived CDR1 and CDR2 are MNHEY and SVGEGT. The rearrangement links TRBV6-2 or TRBV6-3 to TRBJ2-7, with 8 bases fitting TRBD1. The clonotype originates from a human donor in a cohort sampled during active COVID-19. Material: peripheral blood. The CDR3 loop is CASSPFRQGIVGEQYF. The DNA of the CDR3 is TGTGCCAGCAGTCCATTCCGACAGGGGATTGTGGGTGAGCAGTACTTC.